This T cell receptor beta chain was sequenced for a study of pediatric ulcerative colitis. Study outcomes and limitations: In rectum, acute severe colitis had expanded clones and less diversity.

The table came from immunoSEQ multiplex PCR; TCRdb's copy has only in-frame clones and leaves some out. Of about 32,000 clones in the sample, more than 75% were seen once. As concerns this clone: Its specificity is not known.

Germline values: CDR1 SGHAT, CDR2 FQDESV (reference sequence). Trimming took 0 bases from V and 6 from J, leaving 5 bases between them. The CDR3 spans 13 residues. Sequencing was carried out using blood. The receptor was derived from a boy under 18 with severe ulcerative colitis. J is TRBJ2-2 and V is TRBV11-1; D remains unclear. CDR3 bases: TGTGCCAGCAGCTTAGCGGTGGCCGGGGAGCTGTTTTTT. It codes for CASSLAVAGELFF.